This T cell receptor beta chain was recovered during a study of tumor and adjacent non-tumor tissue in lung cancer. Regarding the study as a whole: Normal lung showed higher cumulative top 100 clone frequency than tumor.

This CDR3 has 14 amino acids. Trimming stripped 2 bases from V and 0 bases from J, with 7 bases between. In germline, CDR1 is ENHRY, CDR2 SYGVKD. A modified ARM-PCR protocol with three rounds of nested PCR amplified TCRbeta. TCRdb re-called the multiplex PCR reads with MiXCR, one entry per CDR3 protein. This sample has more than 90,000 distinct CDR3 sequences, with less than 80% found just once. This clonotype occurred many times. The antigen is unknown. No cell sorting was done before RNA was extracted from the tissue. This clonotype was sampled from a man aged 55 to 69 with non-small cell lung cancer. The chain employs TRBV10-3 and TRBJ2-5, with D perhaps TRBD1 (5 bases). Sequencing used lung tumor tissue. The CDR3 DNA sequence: TGTGCCATCAGTGAGGGACAACACCAAGAGACCCAGTACTTC. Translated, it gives CAISEGQHQETQYF.